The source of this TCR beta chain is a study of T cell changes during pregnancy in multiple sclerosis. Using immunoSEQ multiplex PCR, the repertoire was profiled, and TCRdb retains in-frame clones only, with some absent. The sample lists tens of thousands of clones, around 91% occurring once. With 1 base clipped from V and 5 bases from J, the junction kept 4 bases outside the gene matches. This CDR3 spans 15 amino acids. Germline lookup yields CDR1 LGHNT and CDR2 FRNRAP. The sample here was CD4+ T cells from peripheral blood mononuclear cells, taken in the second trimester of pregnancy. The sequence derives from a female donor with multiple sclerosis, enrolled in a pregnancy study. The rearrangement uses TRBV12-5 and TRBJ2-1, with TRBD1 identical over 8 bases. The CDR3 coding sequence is TGTGCTAGTGGTTTGGGGGACAGGTGGAACAATGAGCAGTTCTTC. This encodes CASGLGDRWNNEQFF.